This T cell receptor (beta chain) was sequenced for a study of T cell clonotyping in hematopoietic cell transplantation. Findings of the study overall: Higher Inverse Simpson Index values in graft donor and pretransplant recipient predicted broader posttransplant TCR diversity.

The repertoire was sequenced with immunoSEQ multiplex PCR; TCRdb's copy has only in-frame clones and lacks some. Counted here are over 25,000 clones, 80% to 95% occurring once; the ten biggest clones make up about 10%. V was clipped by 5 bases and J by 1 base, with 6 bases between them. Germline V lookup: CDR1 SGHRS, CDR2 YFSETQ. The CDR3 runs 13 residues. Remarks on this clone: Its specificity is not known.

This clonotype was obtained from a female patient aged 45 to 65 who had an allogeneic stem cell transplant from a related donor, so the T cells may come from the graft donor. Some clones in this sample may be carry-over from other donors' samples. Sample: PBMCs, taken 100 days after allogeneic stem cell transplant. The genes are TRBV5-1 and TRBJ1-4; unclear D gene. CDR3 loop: CASREGTNEKLFF. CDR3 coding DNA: TGCGCCAGCAGGGAGGGAACTAATGAAAAACTGTTTTTT.